This TCR beta chain was profiled in a study of shared clonotypes between healthy human individuals. Study-wide points: A small donor pool kept down the genetic and exposure-history diversity that was represented. The study found lower generation probabilities in non-shared clonotypes than in those shared by all four donors. Naive subsets generally had larger estimated richness than memory subsets.

The donor cohort consisted entirely of Caucasian adults residing in Nashville, Tennessee. On this clone: Its antigen remains unidentified.

Repertoires were generated with immunoSEQ multiplex PCR, while TCRdb's copy carries only in-frame clones and drops some. The sample consists of about 1.1 million clones, 78% of them appearing once. The CDR3 has 15 residues. Trimming took 3 bases from V and 5 from J; bases not matched to a gene: 3. Germline lookup yields CDR1 SGHRS and CDR2 YFSETQ. Material: memory CD4+ T cells from PBMCs. This sample's subset: CD45RA-negative fraction. The chain employs TRBV5-1 and TRBJ1-4; TRBD1 matches at 11 bases. The receptor's source is a man aged 18 to 30 in good health. Some clones in this sample may be carry-over from other donors' samples. The CDR3 sequence is CASSSGQGVNEKLFF. The CDR3 DNA reads TGCGCCAGCAGCTCGGGACAGGGGGTGAATGAAAAACTGTTTTTT.